This record looks at one T cell receptor (beta chain) sequence and its context. Its specificity is unknown. These data are taken from a study of CXCR3-negative and CXCR3-positive naive CD8 T cells. The study's findings and limits: Higher TRB CDR3 hydrophobicity marked CXCR3-positive naive cells relative to CXCR3-negative naive cells. Fresh PBMCs served for most assays, and CXCR3 expression fell partially after cryopreservation.

Approximately 270,000 cells per CD8+ T cell subset were flow-sorted in triplicate. Germline CDR1 is LNHDA and CDR2 is SQIVND (reference sequence). The CDR3 has 14 residues. The study made its TRB cDNA libraries by 5' RACE, adding UMI labels. TCRdb re-called the 5' RACE reads and shows each CDR3 protein once, DNA omitted. The sample table sets out around 140,000 distinct CDR3 sequences. The rearrangement joins TRBV19 to TRBJ1-2; no DNA is available, so the TRBD1 call from TCRdb remains unchecked. The sample was naive CXCR3+ CD8+ T cells from blood. Described subset: CD45RO-CCR7+CD27+CD95- naive CD8+ T cells expressing CXCR3 (TNR3+). The receptor's source is a human donor in good health. Some clones in this sample may be carry-over from other donors' samples. CDR3 sequence: CASSMQGDNYGYTF.